Following are 6 T cell receptor beta chains from one sample sequenced in a study of T cell changes during pregnancy in multiple sclerosis. Assay: immunoSEQ multiplex PCR; the TCRdb copy retains only in-frame clones and omits some. The sample lists approximately 83,000 clones; around 93% were seen once. This material consisted of peripheral blood, taken in the third trimester of pregnancy. The origin of the receptors is a female donor with multiple sclerosis, enrolled in a pregnancy study.

V gene TRBV19 combines with J gene TRBJ1-2, with TRBD1 identical over 9 bases. V gave up 5 bases and J gave up 4 bases; unmatched junction bases: 11. The V gene's germline CDR1 is LNHDA and CDR2 SQIVND (reference sequence). The CDR3 is 16 amino acids. As DNA, the CDR3 is TGTGCCAGTAGTTCTAAGAGGACAGGGGCGACCTATGGCTACACCTTC. It codes for CASSSKRTGATYGYTF.

V usage is TRBV19 and J usage is TRBJ1-1, with D perhaps matching TRBD1 (5 bases). CDR3 length: 14 residues. Germline CDR1 is LNHDA and CDR2 is SQIVND (reference sequence). V gave up 7 bases and J gave up 9 bases, with 21 bases separating them. The CDR3 DNA reads TGTGCCAGTATTTCAGGGCCCAAGGGCCCTAAAGCTTTCTTT. Amino acid sequence: CASISGPKGPKAFF. The full variable domain, its missing parts supplied by reference TRBV19 and TRBJ1-1, is DGGITQSPKYLFRKEGQNVTLSCEQNLNHDAMYWYRQDPGQGLRLIYYSQIVNDFQKGDIAEGYSVSREKKESFPLTVTSAQKNPTAFYLCASISGPKGPKAFFGQGTRLTVV.

This chain connects TRBV2 to TRBJ2-1, with 8 bases fitting TRBD1. This CDR3 comprises 15 residues. J lost 4 bases, V lost 6 bases, and 8 bases had no gene match. The germline V gene has CDR1 SNHLY and CDR2 FYNNEI. CDR3 DNA: TGTGCCAGCAGCACGACAGGGGCCCCTTACAATGAGCAGTTCTTC. This codes for CASSTTGAPYNEQFF.

The chain combines TRBV19 with TRBJ2-3; a weak D match, TRBD2 (5 bases). Germline V gene data show CDR1 as LNHDA and CDR2 as SQIVND (reference sequence). The ends were cut back, 2 bases at V and 4 bases at J, with 10 bases in the middle. This CDR3 comprises 14 residues. The CDR3, as DNA: TGTGCCAGTAGTATACCGGGTAGCGCAGATACGCAGTATTTT. Protein: CASSIPGSADTQYF.

The chain carries TRBV5-1 and TRBJ2-1; 7 bases are a match to TRBD1. CDR1 and CDR2 from the germline V gene are SGHRS and YFSETQ. CDR3 length: 14 amino acids. V lost 3 bases to trimming and J lost 5 bases; unmatched junction nucleotides: 5. CDR3 in DNA: TGCGCCAGCAGCTCAAGGGGGCTGGACAATGAGCAGTTCTTC. Its translation: CASSSRGLDNEQFF.

The chain recombines TRBV6-5 with TRBJ2-1, with 11 bases matching TRBD2. Germline V CDR1 and CDR2: MNHEY, SVGAGI. CDR3 length: 15 amino acids. V was pared by 8 bases and J by 8 bases, with 11 bases of the junction left unmatched. The CDR3 reads CASGPLAGAGDEQFF. The CDR3 region has the DNA TGTGCCAGCGGACCACTAGCGGGGGCTGGCGATGAGCAGTTCTTC.